The 15 T cell receptor beta chains below were found in one sample sequenced in a study of cytomegalovirus exposure and HLA in healthy donors. The PCR had 60 Vbeta and 13 Jbeta primers. Measured with immunoSEQ multiplex PCR; TCRdb has only the in-frame clones, and not every one. This repertoire shows about 130,000 clones, 75% to 85% found once; its top ten account for 3% to 3.5%. The sample was PBMCs. Receptor source: a male donor in good health and CMV-seronegative.

The chain employs TRBV5-1 and TRBJ2-3; weak D call: TRBD1 (5 bases). This CDR3 region has 16 residues. V was cut by 0 bases and J by 3 bases, with 14 bases left in between. Germline V CDR1 and CDR2: SGHRS, YFSETQ. CDR3 nucleotides: TGCGCCAGCAGCTTGGATCAGGGCTTGAGGACAGATACGCAGTATTTT. This encodes CASSLDQGLRTDTQYF.

The chain carries TRBV30 and TRBJ1-5; no clear D gene. V was shortened by 3 bases and J by 2 bases, with 17 bases between the two germline ends. This CDR3 is built from 16 residues. The germline gives CDR1 GTSNPN, CDR2 SVGIG (reference sequence). The CDR3 DNA follows: TGTGCCTGGAGCCAATATGGACTTGGGGGCAATCAGCCCCAGCATTTT. It translates to CAWSQYGLGGNQPQHF.

A remark on this clone: An end of the junction does not agree with germline; a read error may underlie this. V gene TRBV5-4 combines with J gene TRBJ2-7; possibly TRBD1 for D (5 bases). This CDR3 is 12 amino acids long. In germline, CDR1 is SGHNT, CDR2 YYREEE (reference sequence). CDR3 in DNA: TGTGCCAGCAGCTTGAACGGACACCCTGTTGGGTTC. This sequence encodes CASSLNGHPVGF. The full variable domain, with the rest looked up from reference TRBV5-4 and TRBJ2-7, is ETGVTQSPTHLIKTRGQQVTLRCSSQSGHNTVSWYQQALGQGPQFIFQYYREEENGRGNFPPRFSGLQFPNYSSELNVNALELDDSALYLCASSLNGHPVGFGPGTRLTVT.

The J gene is TRBJ2-3, the V gene TRBV18, with D tentatively TRBD1 (6 bases). The CDR3 extends over 16 amino acids. The V and J ends lost 0 bases and 2 bases respectively, with 12 bases between them. Germline V gene data show CDR1 as KGHSH and CDR2 as LQKENI. The CDR3 DNA follows: TGTGCCAGCTCACCACCCGGGACAACACTCACAGATACGCAGTATTTT. Its protein product is CASSPPGTTLTDTQYF.

This clone was observed a handful of times. The chain combines TRBV6-1 with TRBJ1-5; D might be TRBD1 (5 bases). The V end was cut by 8 bases, the J end by 0 bases, with 14 bases between. There are 15 residues in the CDR3. The V gene's germline CDR1 is MNHNS and CDR2 SASEGT. The CDR3 loop is CASHPWGDSNQPQHF. DNA for the CDR3: TGTGCCAGCCACCCCTGGGGGGATAGCAATCAGCCCCAGCATTTT.

The J gene is TRBJ1-1, the V gene TRBV5-6; 7 positions match TRBD1. V dropped 4 bases and J dropped 5; count of bases not matched to a gene: 5. CDR1 SGHDT and CDR2 YYEEEE come from the germline V gene. CDR3 size: 13 residues. The CDR3 is CASSRYRGTEAFF. The CDR3 bases are TGTGCCAGCAGCCGATACAGGGGAACTGAAGCTTTCTTT.

The CDR3 bases are TGTGCCAGCAGCCCCTCGACAGGGAATGAGCAGTTCTTC. It encodes CASSPSTGNEQFF. V and J are TRBV7-2 and TRBJ2-1, with 7 bases fitting TRBD1. The CDR3 spans 13 residues. V lost 5 bases, J lost 7 bases, and 5 bases stayed unmatched. CDR1 is SGHTA, CDR2 FQGNSA, per germline.

This sequence joins TRBV14 and TRBJ2-7; 11 positions match TRBD1. J gave up 3 bases and V 1 base, and 2 bases lay outside the gene matches. The germline V gene has CDR1 SGHDN and CDR2 FVKESK. This CDR3 region has 15 residues. The CDR3, as DNA: TGTGCCAGCAGCCAAGCGGGACAGGGGGTCTACGAGCAGTACTTC. Its protein is CASSQAGQGVYEQYF.

The chain employs TRBV5-1 and TRBJ2-3; TRBD2 aligns across 12 bases. CDR3 size: 13 residues. V lost 5 bases and J lost 7; bases outside the gene matches: 2. The V gene's germline CDR1 is SGHRS and CDR2 YFSETQ. In DNA form, the CDR3 reads TGCGCCAGCAGAACTAGCGGGGGGCATACGCAGTATTTT. As protein: CASRTSGGHTQYF.

This clone was seen more than once but under ten times. This chain links TRBV4-1 with TRBJ2-4; the match to TRBD2 covers 13 bases. The V and J ends lost 3 bases and 15 bases, in that order; junction bases with no gene match: 11. Germline values: CDR1 MGHRA, CDR2 YSYEKL. This CDR3 has 15 residues. The CDR3 DNA reads TGCGCCAGCAGCCACCCCACTAGCGGGGGGGCCATTGGGTACTTC. Translation gives CASSHPTSGGAIGYF.

This clone has only a few counts. The chain couples TRBV9 to TRBJ1-3, with a tentative D call TRBD1 (6 bases). The V and J ends lost 0 bases and 1 base respectively, with 11 bases between them. The germline V gene has CDR1 SGDLS and CDR2 YYNGEE. There are 16 residues in the CDR3. This CDR3 reads CASSVVGGASGNTIYF. The CDR3 DNA follows: TGTGCCAGCAGCGTAGTAGGGGGGGCGTCTGGAAACACCATATATTTT.

This chain joins TRBV5-6 and TRBJ2-7, with unresolved D. V was pared by 2 bases and J by 2 bases, with 5 bases between. The CDR3 consists of 12 residues. Germline CDR1 is SGHDT and CDR2 is YYEEEE. The CDR3, as DNA: TGTGCCAGCAGCTTAGCGCCCTACGAGCAGTACTTC. Protein sequence: CASSLAPYEQYF.

V and J are TRBV14 and TRBJ1-6; D gene unclear. CDR3 length: 15 amino acids. V lost 0 bases and J 7 bases, leaving 10 bases between the germline ends. The germline V gene encodes CDR1 SGHDN and CDR2 FVKESK. The CDR3 region has the DNA TGTGCCAGCAGCCAAGATCCGGCCGGGAATTCACCCCTCCACTTT. Its translation: CASSQDPAGNSPLHF.

This clone was detected once. The chain carries TRBV6-6 and TRBJ2-2, with 7 bases matching TRBD2. Germline lookup yields CDR1 MNHNY and CDR2 SVGAGI (reference sequence). The CDR3 loop spans 12 amino acids. V dropped 6 bases and J dropped 6; count of bases not matched to a gene: 1. The CDR3 DNA is TGTGCCAGCAGACGGGGGGCCGGGGAGCTGTTTTTT. It yields the protein CASRRGAGELFF.

This chain uses TRBV5-1 with TRBJ1-2; tentatively, D is TRBD1 (6 bases). The CDR3 length is 14 residues. V gave up 2 bases and J gave up 2 bases, with 10 bases separating them. The germline V gene encodes CDR1 SGHRS and CDR2 YFSETQ. The CDR3 DNA follows: TGCGCCAGCAGCTTCCAGGGGAACAACTATGGCTACACCTTC. Amino acids: CASSFQGNNYGYTF.